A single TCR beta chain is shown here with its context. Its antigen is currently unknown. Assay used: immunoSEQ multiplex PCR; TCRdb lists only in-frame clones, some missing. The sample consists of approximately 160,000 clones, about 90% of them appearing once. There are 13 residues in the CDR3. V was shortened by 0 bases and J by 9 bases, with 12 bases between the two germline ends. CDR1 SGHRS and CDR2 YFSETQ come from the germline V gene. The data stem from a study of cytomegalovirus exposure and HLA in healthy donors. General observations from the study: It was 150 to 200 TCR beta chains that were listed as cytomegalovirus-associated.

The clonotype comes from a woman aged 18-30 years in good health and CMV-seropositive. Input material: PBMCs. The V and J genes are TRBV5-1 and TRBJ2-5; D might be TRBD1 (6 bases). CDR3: CASSLETGKSQYF. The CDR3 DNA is TGCGCCAGCAGCTTGGAGACAGGCAAGTCCCAGTACTTC.